The rows below give T cell receptor beta chains drawn from one sample of a study of T cell repertoires in cytomegalovirus infection. TCRdb redid the calling of the reads with MiXCR, one entry per CDR3 protein. The data contain 400,000 or so distinct CDR3 sequences, roughly 18% of them singletons. The sequenced material came from PBMCs. The receptor source for this set is a human donor in good health (CMV status not recorded). Some clones in this sample may be carry-over from other donors' samples. Both conserved end residues are part of each CDR3.

>TRBV7-2|TRBJ1-1
CASSLDWVNTEAFF
>TRBV20-1|TRBJ1-4
CSALGGENEKLFF
>TRBV30|TRBJ2-5
CAWSPSMLQETQYF
>TRBV6-1|TRBJ2-5
CASSPRQGRKETQYF
>TRBV13|TRBJ2-1
CASSSLAGGPFNEQFF
>TRBV11-3|TRBJ2-3
CASSSTGTHTDTQYF
>TRBV6-2/TRBV6-3|TRBJ1-2
CASSYGRGNYGYTF
>TRBV29-1|TRBJ2-1
CSVEDSSSYNEQFF
>TRBV6-1|TRBJ1-5
CASSESYQPQHF
>TRBV20-1|TRBJ1-1
CSARDQRTVESMNTEAFF
>TRBV4-1|TRBJ1-2
CASSQTGVGYTF
>TRBV7-6|TRBJ1-1
CASSLSWGLNTEAFF
>TRBV10-1|TRBJ2-3
CASNNRSTDTQYF
>TRBV18|TRBJ2-5
CASSPPTGTQYF
>TRBV6-1|TRBJ2-1
CASSERAASGGLAESYNEQFF
>TRBV5-6|TRBJ1-1
CASSIGHGEAFF
>TRBV7-6|TRBJ2-1
CASSLGVGNEQFF
>TRBV28|TRBJ2-7
CASSPTLFHEQYF
>TRBV6-1|TRBJ2-3
CASRPPGVDTQYF
>TRBV12-3/TRBV12-4|TRBJ2-1
CASSSESGRAHNEQFF
>TRBV28|TRBJ2-7
CASSSPSSGVSYEQYF
>TRBV7-6|TRBJ1-6
CASNMPHSPLHF
>TRBV7-9|TRBJ1-5
CASSATGSNQPQHF